These T cell receptor beta chains were read from a single sample in a study of blood T cell repertoires in COVID-19. Produced via immunoSEQ multiplex PCR; TCRdb's table is partial and in-frame only. The sample yields about 100,000 clones, around 87% seen once. Specimen: peripheral blood. These receptors were taken from a woman older than 75 with acute or convalescent COVID-19. CDR3s include the opening cysteine and the closing phenylalanine or tryptophan. D genes are given only for firm matches. The size entry is marked missing in some rows and otherwise reads once, few, many or a size class.

14 | NA | TRBJ1-1 | TRBV18 | few | TGTGCCAGCTCACCAGGGTACGGGGTCGCTGAAGCTTTCTTT | CASSPGYGVAEAFF
15 | NA | TRBJ2-5 | TRBV3-1/TRBV3-2 | NA | TGTGCCAGCAGCCCACACGATACTAGGCTGGAGACCCAGTACTTC | CASSPHDTRLETQYF
14 | TRBD1 | TRBJ1-1 | TRBV5-1 | NA | TGCGCCAGCAGCTTCAGGGGGCAGGTCACTGAAGCTTTCTTT | CASSFRGQVTEAFF
14 | NA | TRBJ1-1 | TRBV2 | once | TGTGCCAGCAGAGCAGTGACACCGGACACTGAAGCTTTCTTT | CASRAVTPDTEAFF
13 | NA | TRBJ1-5 | TRBV18 | NA | TGTGCCAGCTCACCAACAGGCAATCAGCCCCAGCATTTT | CASSPTGNQPQHF
13 | NA | TRBJ1-6 | TRBV10-3 | NA | TGTGCCATCAGTGAGTCGGAGGATTCACCCCTCCACTTT | CAISESEDSPLHF
15 | NA | TRBJ2-2 | TRBV6-2/TRBV6-3 | medium-sized | TGTGCCAGCAGCCCAGGGGATTTTAACACCGGGGAGCTGTTTTTT | CASSPGDFNTGELFF
14 | NA | TRBJ1-6 | TRBV2 | NA | TGTGCCAGCAGTAGGGAACTCGAGGGCTCACCCCTCCACTTT | CASSRELEGSPLHF
12 | NA | TRBJ1-2 | TRBV7-9 | NA | TGTGCCAGCAGCCGGGGAGCTCAGGGCTACACCTTC | CASSRGAQGYTF
15 | NA | TRBJ1-6 | TRBV21-1 | NA | TGTGCCAGCAGCAAAGGCAGACAGGGTCCTTCACCCCTCCACTTT | CASSKGRQGPSPLHF